This T cell receptor (beta chain) was recorded in a study of T cells in Graves' hyperthyroidism and ophthalmopathy. Across the study: Initial diagnosis, before any treatment, was when peripheral blood was collected.

Ten or more counts support this clonotype. Thyroid ultrasound and orbital computed tomography, with clinical symptoms and serum thyroxine and TRAb, informed diagnoses. Template material for amplifying TCR beta CDR3 regions consisted of RNA transcripts. When the TCR CDR3 underwent first-round RT-PCR, the HTBI primer set was used. Each CDR3 protein gets one entry after TCRdb re-called the multiplex PCR reads with MiXCR. The data show about 580,000 distinct CDR3 sequences, approximately 15% seen once. The sample consisted of blood. The receptor comes from a woman aged 25-40 years with Graves' hyperthyroidism that later progressed to Graves' ophthalmopathy.

The CDR3 loop reads CASSYSGDLTGELFF. CDR3 nucleotide sequence: TGTGCCAGCAGTTACTCCGGGGATCTCACCGGGGAGCTGTTTTTT. The gene calls are TRBV6-5 and TRBJ2-2; D might be TRBD2 (5 bases). Looked up from germline, CDR1 is MNHEY and CDR2 is SVGAGI. The CDR3 loop spans 15 amino acids. Between the trimmed V and J ends, which lost 0 bases and 4 bases, there was a span of 9 bases.